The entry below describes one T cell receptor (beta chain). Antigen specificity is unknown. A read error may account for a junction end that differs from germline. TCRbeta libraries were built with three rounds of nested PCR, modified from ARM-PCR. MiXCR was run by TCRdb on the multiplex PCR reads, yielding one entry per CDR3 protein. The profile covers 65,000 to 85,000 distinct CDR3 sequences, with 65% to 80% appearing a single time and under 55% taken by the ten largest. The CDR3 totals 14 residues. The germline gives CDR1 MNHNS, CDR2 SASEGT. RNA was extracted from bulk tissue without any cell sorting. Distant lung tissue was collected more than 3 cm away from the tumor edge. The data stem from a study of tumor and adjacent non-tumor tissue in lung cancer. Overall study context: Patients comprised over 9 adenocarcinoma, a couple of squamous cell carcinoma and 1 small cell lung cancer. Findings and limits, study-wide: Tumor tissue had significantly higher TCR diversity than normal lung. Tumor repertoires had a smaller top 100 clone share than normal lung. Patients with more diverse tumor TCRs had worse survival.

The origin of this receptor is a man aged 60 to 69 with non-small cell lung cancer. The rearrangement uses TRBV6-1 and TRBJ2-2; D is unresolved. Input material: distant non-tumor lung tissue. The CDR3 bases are TGTGCCAGCTGTGAAGTAACGAGAGCCGGGGAGCTGTTTTTT. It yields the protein CASCEVTRAGELFF.